The sequence of this TCR beta chain was determined in a study of memory B cells and T cells in multiple sclerosis. Study-level findings and limits: Compartments had unequal clone-set sizes, affecting shared clonotype counts.

CFSE-dim autoproliferating and CFSE-high non-proliferating T cells from unstimulated culture were sequenced separately. Replicate wells were pooled after more than 6 days of stimulus-free culture of more than 45 million CFSE-labeled PBMCs. The PBMCs received roughly 0.5 uM CFSE and serum-free culture with no added stimuli. As regards this clone: Antigen specificity is unknown.

The ends lost 4 bases at V and 5 bases at J; junction bases unmatched: 8. The V gene's germline CDR1 is LGHNA and CDR2 YNFKEQ. This CDR3 is built from 18 residues. This table comes from immunoSEQ multiplex PCR, and its TCRdb copy is limited to in-frame clones, with some not included. The sample contains 40,000 to 50,000 clones, over 75% of which appear only once. Source material: PBMCs from blood kept in culture. The clonotype was recovered from a human donor with multiple sclerosis. V and J are TRBV4-2 and TRBJ2-2, with TRBD2 identical over 15 bases. CDR3 protein: CASSPRTSGGADTGELFF. CDR3 sequence (DNA): TGTGCCAGCAGCCCCAGGACTAGCGGGGGGGCTGATACCGGGGAGCTGTTTTTT.